The 9 T cell receptor beta chains reported below all come from one sample, sequenced in a study of T cells after yellow fever vaccination. TCRdb reanalysed the 5' RACE reads using MiXCR and keeps one entry per CDR3 protein. The sample lists 340,000 or so distinct CDR3 sequences; about 12% were seen once. The sample here was CD4+ T cells sorted from PBMCs, taken 15 days after the yellow fever booster vaccination. The origin of the receptors is a man between 18 and 35 years old who received the YFV17D yellow fever vaccine.

This clonotype appeared many times. The V call is TRBV5-4, the J call TRBJ2-7, with 9 bases matching TRBD2. CDR3 length: 15 residues. Germline-derived CDR1 and CDR2 are SGHNT and YYREEE (reference sequence). The V and J ends lost 4 bases and 5 bases, in that order; junction bases with no gene match: 10. In nucleotides, the CDR3 is TGTGCCAGCAGCCGCAAACAGCGGGGGGCCGACGAGCAGTACTTC. Its protein product is CASSRKQRGADEQYF.

There are many counts of this clonotype. The chain recombines TRBV9 with TRBJ2-5; possibly TRBD1 for D (5 bases). In germline, CDR1 is SGDLS, CDR2 YYNGEE. This CDR3 is built from 15 residues. V lost 1 base, J lost 9 bases, and 19 bases lay in between. CDR3 region: CASSVNPTVGVAQYF. The CDR3 DNA is TGTGCCAGCAGCGTAAACCCGACAGTCGGAGTTGCCCAGTACTTC. Looking up the rest from reference TRBV9 and TRBJ2-5 gives the full variable domain: DSGVTQTPKHLITATGQRVTLRCSPRSGDLSVYWYQQSLDQGLQFLIQYYNGEERAKGNILERFSAQQFPDLHSELNLSSLELGDSALYFCASSVNPTVGVAQYFGPGTRLLVL.

This clonotype was observed a handful of times. The rearrangement links TRBV5-1 to TRBJ2-2; D is undetermined. The CDR3 length is 17 residues. The V end was cut by 0 bases, the J end by 4 bases, with 16 bases between. Germline V lookup: CDR1 SGHRS, CDR2 YFSETQ. CDR3 DNA sequence: TGCGCCAGCAGCTTGGCCGAGGACCAGACCGGCACCGGGGAGCTGTTTTTT. It codes for CASSLAEDQTGTGELFF.

This clonotype was observed a handful of times. The chain has TRBV7-2 and TRBJ1-1; unclear D gene. CDR1 SGHTA and CDR2 FQGNSA come from the germline V gene. The CDR3 totals 12 residues. Trimming left V 3 bases short and J 3 bases short, with 5 bases between. CDR3 sequence: CASSFAYTEAFF. The CDR3, as DNA: TGTGCCAGCAGCTTTGCTTACACTGAAGCTTTCTTT.

This chain links TRBV6-5 with TRBJ1-5; D remains ambiguous. The CDR3 consists of 13 residues. Per the germline V gene, CDR1 is MNHEY and CDR2 is SVGAGI. V lost 2 bases to trimming and J lost 8 bases, with 10 bases between them. CDR3 bases: TGTGCCAGCAGTTACCGGTCCGGTGAGCCCCAGCATTTT. It translates to CASSYRSGEPQHF.

This clonotype occurred a few times. The V and J genes are TRBV21-1 and TRBJ1-1; TRBD1 is the table's D call, not checked against the DNA. TRBV21-1 represents a pseudogene. The CDR3 length is 19 residues. In DNA form, the CDR3 reads TGTGCCAGCAGCAAAGCTTATTCGGGACGCAGGAGTTCGGACACTGAAGCTTTCTTT. This encodes CASSKAYSGRRSSDTEAFF.

At least ten counts were recorded for this clonotype. The V call is TRBV20-1, the J call TRBJ1-5; D is undetermined. Trimming cost V 0 bases and J 2 bases, with 8 bases left between them. Per the germline V gene, CDR1 is DFQATT and CDR2 is SNEGSKA (reference sequence). The CDR3 has 14 amino acids. The CDR3 reads CSARDFLGNQPQHF. Here the CDR3 DNA reads TGCAGTGCTAGAGACTTTCTGGGCAATCAGCCCCAGCATTTT.

Many counts were recorded for this clonotype. The V and J genes are TRBV2 and TRBJ1-1; D is unclear. Germline V gives CDR1 SNHLY, CDR2 FYNNEI. The CDR3 covers 12 residues. The germline V and J ends were trimmed by 0 bases and 1 base, with 0 bases remaining between them. The CDR3 nucleotides are TGTGCCAGCAGTGAAGCGAACACTGAAGCTTTCTTT. Translating gives CASSEANTEAFF.

The chain links TRBV7-2 to TRBJ2-5; 9 positions agree with TRBD2. Trimming cost V 3 bases and J 3 bases; bases outside gene matches: 5. Per germline, CDR1 SGHTA and CDR2 FQGNSA. The CDR3 has 15 amino acids. Here the CDR3 reads CASSFSGGGEETQYF. CDR3 nucleotide sequence: TGTGCCAGCAGCTTTAGCGGGGGAGGGGAAGAGACCCAGTACTTC.